The 9 T cell receptor beta chains listed next were all sequenced from one sample in a study of T cells in Graves' hyperthyroidism and ophthalmopathy. RNA transcripts were the template for amplifying TCR beta CDR3 regions. During a first-round RT-PCR of the TCR CDR3, the HTBI primer set was used. TCRdb re-derived calls from the multiplex PCR reads in MiXCR, one entry per CDR3 protein. The sample lists fewer than 200,000 distinct CDR3 sequences, about a sixth occurring once. Sequencing input: blood. The source of these receptors is a woman aged 45-60 years with Graves' hyperthyroidism.

This clonotype was observed a few times. The chain employs TRBV4-3 and TRBJ1-1; D is unclear. Germline values: CDR1 LGHNA, CDR2 YSLEER. The CDR3 loop spans 15 amino acids. The germline V and J ends were trimmed by 1 base and 0 bases, with 9 bases remaining between them. The CDR3 coding sequence is TGCGCCAGCAGCCAAGTCCGGGTGATGAACACTGAAGCTTTCTTT. This codes for CASSQVRVMNTEAFF.

The chain links TRBV5-5 to TRBJ2-1; D is perhaps TRBD1 (6 bases). The ends were cut back, 2 bases at V and 0 bases at J, with 12 bases in the middle. This CDR3 has 16 residues. Germline V gene sequence: CDR1 SGHKS, CDR2 YYEKEE (reference sequence). CDR3 in amino acids: CASSFSRGSSYNEQFF. CDR3 in DNA: TGTGCCAGCAGCTTTTCGAGGGGGAGCTCCTACAATGAGCAGTTCTTC.

This clonotype was counted ten times or more. V is TRBV27 and J is TRBJ1-1; D possibly corresponds to TRBD1 (6 bases). The CDR3 is made up of 14 amino acids. Germline V CDR1 and CDR2: MNHEY, SMNVEV (reference sequence). V was clipped by 3 bases and J by 10 bases, with 18 bases between them. The CDR3 nucleotides read TGTGCCAGCAGTTTCGGGGGGGCTCCCTCGAGAGCTTTCTTT. It is translated as CASSFGGAPSRAFF.

This clonotype has at least ten counts. The chain has TRBV5-1 and TRBJ2-7, with a weak D call TRBD2 (5 bases). V lost 0 bases to trimming and J lost 1 base, with 14 bases between them. Per the germline V gene, CDR1 is SGHRS and CDR2 is YFSETQ. The CDR3 runs to 16 residues. The CDR3: CASSLVREGLSYEQYF. DNA for the CDR3: TGCGCCAGCAGCTTGGTGAGGGAAGGACTTTCCTACGAGCAGTACTTC. Full variable domain (missing parts from reference TRBV5-1 and TRBJ2-7): KAGVTQTPRYLIKTRGQQVTLSCSPISGHRSVSWYQQTPGQGLQFLFEYFSETQRNKGNFPGRFSGRQFSNSRSEMNVSTLELGDSALYLCASSLVREGLSYEQYFGPGTRLTVT.

This clonotype appeared many times. This sequence joins TRBV7-2 and TRBJ1-5; a possible D gene is TRBD1 (6 bases). Looked up from germline, CDR1 is SGHTA and CDR2 is FQGNSA. Trimming pared 6 bases from V and 7 bases from J, leaving 13 bases between. The CDR3 has 13 amino acids. The CDR3 sequence is CASSWDTGQPQHF. CDR3 coding DNA: TGTGCCAGCAGTTGGGACACCGGGCAGCCCCAGCATTTT.

This clonotype showed up just once. The chain combines TRBV25-1 with TRBJ1-5, with D perhaps TRBD1 (6 bases). The germline V gene encodes CDR1 MGHDK and CDR2 SYGVNS. CDR3 size: 14 residues. The V and J ends lost 4 bases and 4 bases respectively, with 11 bases between them. CDR3 DNA: TGTGCCAGCAGTGTGGACAGCGGGAATCAGCCCCAGCATTTT. Protein sequence: CASSVDSGNQPQHF.

This clonotype was counted many times. This chain links TRBV6-2 or TRBV6-3 with TRBJ1-6; D might be TRBD1 (6 bases). CDR1 MNHEY and CDR2 SVGEGT come from the germline V gene. Trimming cost V 11 bases and J 10 bases, with 21 bases left between them. The CDR3 has 14 residues. CDR3 protein: CAAKEPWTESPLHF. CDR3 DNA sequence: TGTGCCGCTAAAGAACCCTGGACAGAGTCACCCCTCCACTTT.

In its sample, this clonotype was seen many times. This chain joins TRBV2 and TRBJ2-5; 8 nucleotides agree with TRBD2. This CDR3 region has 13 residues. With 5 bases clipped from V and 4 bases from J, the junction kept 3 bases outside the gene matches. CDR1 SNHLY and CDR2 FYNNEI come from the germline V gene. CDR3 protein: CASSLTSVETQYF. CDR3 nucleotide sequence: TGTGCCAGCAGTTTGACTAGCGTAGAGACCCAGTACTTC.

This clonotype was seen at least ten times. The chain uses TRBV28 and TRBJ1-5; D remains ambiguous. This CDR3 region has 15 residues. The germline V and J ends were trimmed by 8 bases and 2 bases, with 16 bases remaining between them. CDR1 is MDHEN, CDR2 SYDVKM, per germline. CDR3 coding DNA: TGTGCCAGCCAAAGACGGCTCAAGGGCAATCAGCCCCAGCATTTT. Its protein product is CASQRRLKGNQPQHF.